Shown below are 15 T cell receptor beta chains from a single sample sequenced in a study of shared clonotypes between healthy human individuals. The naive CD8 population came from CD45RO-negative cells selected for CCR7, without terminally differentiated effector memory CD45RA+ cells. The repertoire was sequenced with immunoSEQ multiplex PCR; TCRdb's copy has only in-frame clones and lacks some. The repertoire consists of around 2.1 million clones, with 93% occurring once and the leading ten covering more than 1.5%. Sequencing was done on a sample of naive CD8+ T cells from PBMCs. These receptors were obtained from a man aged 18 to 35 in good health. Some clones in this sample may be carry-over from other donors' samples.

The chain links TRBV16 to TRBJ1-4, with 7 bases fitting TRBD1. V was clipped by 2 bases and J by 7 bases; unmatched bases: 4. The CDR3 sequence is 14 residues long. Germline loops: CDR1 KGHSY, CDR2 FQNENV. The CDR3 DNA sequence: TGTGCCAGCAGCCAAGCCCGGGACAGTGAAAAACTGTTTTTT. Encoded protein: CASSQARDSEKLFF.

The V call is TRBV7-8, the J call TRBJ2-7; 11 bases line up with TRBD1. The CDR3 contains 19 residues. The germline V gene encodes CDR1 SGHVS and CDR2 FQNEAQ. The V gene end was trimmed by 3 bases and the J gene end by 3 bases; junction bases not matched to a gene: 16. The CDR3: CASSLSPGTGGSLVYEQYF. The CDR3 DNA reads TGTGCCAGCAGCTTGTCCCCCGGGACAGGGGGTAGTTTGGTCTACGAGCAGTACTTC.

The gene calls are TRBV28 and TRBJ1-2; D unclear. The CDR3 has 11 amino acids. The ends were cut back, 8 bases at V and 10 bases at J, with 14 bases in the middle. Germline loops: CDR1 MDHEN, CDR2 SYDVKM. The CDR3 spells CASGSYWDYTF. The CDR3 nucleotides are TGTGCCAGCGGAAGTTATTGGGACTACACCTTC.

Points on this clone: Other DNA variants within this sample encode the same CDR3. CDR3 in DNA: TGTGCCAGCAGTTACTCGATCGGGGACAATCAGCCCCAGCATTTT. It is translated as CASSYSIGDNQPQHF. This chain connects TRBV6-5 to TRBJ1-5, with D hard to call. Germline V CDR1 and CDR2: MNHEY, SVGAGI. The germline V and J ends were trimmed by 0 bases and 3 bases, with 9 bases remaining between them. The CDR3 covers 15 residues.

The chain links TRBV29-1 to TRBJ2-7, with D tentatively TRBD1 (6 bases). V was trimmed by 3 bases and J by 2 bases, leaving 14 bases between them. CDR1 is SQVTM, CDR2 ANQGSEA, per germline. CDR3 length: 14 residues. The CDR3 DNA reads as TGCAGCGTTGACGAAGACAGGCATCCCTACGAGCAGTACTTC. As protein: CSVDEDRHPYEQYF.

V gene TRBV6-1 combines with J gene TRBJ2-7, with D tentatively TRBD1 (5 bases). The CDR3 is 15 amino acids. V lost 1 base and J lost 3, with 13 bases in between. Germline assignment: CDR1 MNHNS and CDR2 SASEGT. CDR3 DNA: TGTGCCAGCAGTGAAGGGACATCACCCGGCTACGAGCAGTACTTC. Residues: CASSEGTSPGYEQYF.

The chain is built from TRBV27 and TRBJ2-3, with 10 bases aligning to TRBD2. CDR3 size: 17 residues. J gave up 2 bases and V 3 bases, and 8 bases lay outside the gene matches. Germline V gives CDR1 MNHEY, CDR2 SMNVEV (reference sequence). CDR3 sequence reads: CASSLIWLAGATDTQYF. CDR3 nucleotides: TGTGCCAGCAGTTTGATTTGGCTAGCGGGAGCCACAGATACGCAGTATTTT.

The genes are TRBV28 and TRBJ2-3; no firm D call. The CDR3 sequence is 17 residues long. V was pared by 7 bases and J by 4 bases, with 24 bases between. Germline V gene sequence: CDR1 MDHEN, CDR2 SYDVKM. This CDR3 reads CASNSGYTPRWADTQYF. DNA for the CDR3: TGTGCCAGCAACTCCGGCTACACACCCCGTTGGGCAGATACGCAGTATTTT.

The V and J genes are TRBV2 and TRBJ2-7; D perhaps matches TRBD2 (7 bases). The CDR3 covers 16 residues. Germline V gives CDR1 SNHLY, CDR2 FYNNEI. V lost 2 bases and J lost 0, with 14 bases in between. CDR3 bases: TGTGCCAGCAGTGAATGGCCGGGGGGCAGCTCCTACGAGCAGTACTTC. Translated, it gives CASSEWPGGSSYEQYF.

This clone was counted only a few times. CDR3 residues: CASSQVMGLEAFF. The CDR3 bases are TGCGCCAGCAGCCAAGTAATGGGCCTTGAAGCTTTCTTT. The V and J genes are TRBV4-1 and TRBJ1-1; D remains unclear. Germline lookup yields CDR1 MGHRA and CDR2 YSYEKL. The CDR3 is made up of 13 amino acids. V was trimmed by 1 base and J by 7 bases, leaving 10 bases between them.

This clone has only one observation. Here the CDR3 reads CASRPQGTTYGYTF. CDR3 DNA sequence: TGTGCCAGCAGACCCCAGGGTACAACCTATGGCTACACCTTC. V gene TRBV27 combines with J gene TRBJ1-2, with a tentative D call TRBD1 (5 bases). Germline loops: CDR1 MNHEY, CDR2 SMNVEV (reference sequence). CDR3 length equals 14 residues. V gave up 6 bases and J gave up 4 bases, with 15 bases separating them.

The rearrangement links TRBV5-6 to TRBJ2-3; D remains unclear. The V and J ends lost 2 bases and 0 bases respectively, with 7 bases between them. The CDR3 consists of 14 residues. Germline V CDR1 and CDR2: SGHDT, YYEEEE. The CDR3 region is CASSFRSSTDTQYF. DNA for the CDR3: TGTGCCAGCAGCTTTAGGTCTAGCACAGATACGCAGTATTTT.

This clone was recorded once. V and J are TRBV28 and TRBJ1-3; D is unresolved. The CDR3 has 14 amino acids. The V and J ends lost 1 base and 0 bases respectively, with 4 bases between them. Germline values: CDR1 MDHEN, CDR2 SYDVKM. The CDR3 loop reads CASSLYSSGNTIYF. The CDR3 DNA is TGTGCCAGCAGTTTATACAGCTCTGGAAACACCATATATTTT.

The rearrangement uses TRBV7-9 and TRBJ1-1, with TRBD1 as a possible D gene (5 bases). V lost 4 bases and J 6 bases, leaving 15 bases between the germline ends. The CDR3 totals 14 residues. Germline V gene sequence: CDR1 SEHNR, CDR2 FQNEAQ (reference sequence). DNA for the CDR3: TGTGCCAGCAGCTCGCGGCAGGGTATGGCTGAAGCTTTCTTT. As protein: CASSSRQGMAEAFF.

About this clone: The same CDR3 is also encoded by other DNA sequences in this sample. The chain links TRBV28 to TRBJ2-7; 8 bases align to TRBD2. Germline-derived CDR1 and CDR2 are MDHEN and SYDVKM. Germline trimming cut 8 bases from V and 0 bases from J; bases unmatched to any gene: 3. The CDR3 totals 13 residues. This CDR3 reads CASSLAASYEQYF. Written as DNA, the CDR3 is TGTGCCAGCTCACTAGCGGCCTCCTACGAGCAGTACTTC.